These 10 T cell receptor beta chains originate from one sample sequenced in a study of HIV-infected patients and healthy controls. Whole blood was used without fractionation, so all unsorted peripheral T cells were included. cDNA was made from around 0.5 ug RNA using alpha and beta constant primers. Using multiplexing indices, alpha and beta chain libraries were generated apart by chain-specific third strand synthesis. TCRdb used MiXCR to reprocess the 5' RACE reads, holding one entry per CDR3 protein. Seen here are about 18,000 distinct CDR3 sequences, 12% observed once, and the top ten hold over 8.5%. The sample was blood. All receptors derive from an adult in good health.

The genes are TRBV6-6 and TRBJ2-5, with 9 positions matching TRBD2. The CDR3 extends over 12 amino acids. V shed 6 bases and J 4 bases; nucleotides not matched to a gene: 0. Germline V gives CDR1 MNHNY, CDR2 SVGAGI (reference sequence). The CDR3 loop is CASRTSGETQYF. CDR3 DNA: TGTGCCAGCAGGACTAGCGGAGAGACCCAGTACTTC.

The chain couples TRBV6-5 to TRBJ1-5, with TRBD1 as a possible D gene (5 bases). Trimming removed 6 bases at V and 4 bases at J, with 13 bases between. The germline gives CDR1 MNHEY, CDR2 SVGAGI. The CDR3 length is 14 residues. DNA for the CDR3: TGTGCCAGCAGCCCGGGCAGGGAGAATCAGCCCCAGCATTTT. Translating it yields CASSPGRENQPQHF.

By sample fraction, this clonotype is medium-sized (0.01 to 0.1%). The chain's CDR3 is CASSLQVNQPQHF. The DNA of the CDR3 is TGTGCCAGCAGTCTACAGGTTAATCAGCCCCAGCATTTT. The V gene is TRBV12-3 or TRBV12-4, the J gene TRBJ1-5; the D gene is possibly TRBD1 (5 bases). The CDR3 loop spans 13 amino acids. The V gene lost 5 bases and the J gene lost 4 bases, with 9 bases spanning the gap.

This chain links TRBV7-9 with TRBJ1-1; no firm D call. The CDR3 is 14 residues long. Germline CDR1 and CDR2: SEHNR and FQNEAQ (reference sequence). The V end was cut by 2 bases, the J end by 4 bases, with 11 bases between. CDR3 sequence reads: CASSLPGIVTEAFF. CDR3 nucleotides: TGTGCCAGCAGCTTACCGGGTATAGTCACTGAAGCTTTCTTT.

This clonotype was observed at least ten times. The chain carries TRBV5-1 and TRBJ1-1; D gene uncertain. The CDR3 length is 13 residues. CDR1 and CDR2 (germline): SGHRS, YFSETQ. Trimming took 0 bases from V and 0 from J, leaving 3 bases between them. The CDR3 sequence is CASSLEMNTEAFF. The CDR3 nucleotides read TGCGCCAGCAGCTTGGAGATGAACACTGAAGCTTTCTTT.

This clonotype was counted at least ten times. The chain has TRBV24-1 and TRBJ2-2, with D tentatively TRBD1 (5 bases). From germline, CDR1 is KGHDR and CDR2 SFDVKD. This CDR3 region has 17 residues. V lost 4 bases to trimming and J lost 6 bases, with 20 bases between them. CDR3 sequence (DNA): TGTGCCACCAGTGAGACTTCAGGGTTCTCTAGGGCCGGGGAGCTGTTTTTT. It yields the protein CATSETSGFSRAGELFF.

In its sample, this clonotype is medium-sized. The chain joins TRBV30 to TRBJ1-1; 12 bases are shared with TRBD1. The CDR3 consists of 19 residues. Germline loops: CDR1 GTSNPN, CDR2 SVGIG (reference sequence). V gave up 0 bases and J gave up 5 bases; unmatched junction bases: 16. The CDR3, as DNA: TGTGCCTGGAGTGTTATGTCTTTTAGGGACAGGGGGCTGGAGACTGAAGCTTTCTTT. This encodes CAWSVMSFRDRGLETEAFF. Looking up the rest from reference TRBV30 and TRBJ1-1 gives the full variable domain: SQTIHQWPATLVQPVGSPLSLECTVEGTSNPNLYWYRQAAGRGLQLLFYSVGIGQISSEVPQNLSASRPQDRQFILSSKKLLLSDSGFYLCAWSVMSFRDRGLETEAFFGQGTRLTVV.

Judged by abundance, this clonotype is medium-sized. V usage is TRBV7-9 and J usage is TRBJ2-1; 11 bases align to TRBD2. This CDR3 contains 15 residues. Germline V gene lookup returns CDR1 SEHNR and CDR2 FQNEAQ (reference sequence). The ends lost 2 bases at V and 7 bases at J; junction bases unmatched: 4. The CDR3 sequence is CASSLQPSGGNEQFF. In DNA form, the CDR3 reads TGTGCCAGCAGCTTACAGCCTAGCGGGGGGAATGAGCAGTTCTTC.

This clonotype appeared many times. As DNA, the CDR3 is TGTGCCAGCAGCCCCTCCGGGGGTCGGACTGAAGCTTTCTTT. This gives the protein CASSPSGGRTEAFF. The chain uses TRBV12-3 or TRBV12-4 and TRBJ1-1; D might be TRBD1 (5 bases). This CDR3 has 14 amino acids. The ends were cut back, 6 bases at V and 5 bases at J, with 16 bases in the middle.

This clonotype has at least ten counts. V usage is TRBV5-4 and J usage is TRBJ1-1; 9 bases match TRBD1. V lost 4 bases, J lost 0 bases, and 7 bases stayed unmatched. Germline CDR1 and CDR2: SGHNT and YYREEE (reference sequence). This CDR3 is built from 16 residues. CDR3 in DNA: TGTGCCAGCAGCCCGGGACAGGGATCTTTGAACACTGAAGCTTTCTTT. It is translated as CASSPGQGSLNTEAFF.